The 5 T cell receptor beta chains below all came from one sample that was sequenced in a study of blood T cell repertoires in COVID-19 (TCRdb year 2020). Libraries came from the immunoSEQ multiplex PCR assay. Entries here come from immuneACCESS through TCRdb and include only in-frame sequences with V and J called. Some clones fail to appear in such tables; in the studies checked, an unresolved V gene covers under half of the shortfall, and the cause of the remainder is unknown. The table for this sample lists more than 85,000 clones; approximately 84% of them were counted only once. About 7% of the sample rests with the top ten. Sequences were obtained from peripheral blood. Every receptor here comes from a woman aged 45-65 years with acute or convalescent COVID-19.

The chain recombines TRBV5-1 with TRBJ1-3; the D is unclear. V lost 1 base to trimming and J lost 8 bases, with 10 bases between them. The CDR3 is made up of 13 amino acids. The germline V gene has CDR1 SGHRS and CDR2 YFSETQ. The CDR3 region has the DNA TGCGCCAGCAGCTTGTCACTAGGAGACACCATATATTTT. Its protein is CASSLSLGDTIYF.

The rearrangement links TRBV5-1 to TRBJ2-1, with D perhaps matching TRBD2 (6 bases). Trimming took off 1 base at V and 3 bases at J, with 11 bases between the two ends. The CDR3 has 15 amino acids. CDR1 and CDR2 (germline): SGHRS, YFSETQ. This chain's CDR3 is CASSLFGGFYNEQFF. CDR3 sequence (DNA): TGCGCCAGCAGCTTGTTCGGGGGTTTCTACAATGAGCAGTTCTTC.

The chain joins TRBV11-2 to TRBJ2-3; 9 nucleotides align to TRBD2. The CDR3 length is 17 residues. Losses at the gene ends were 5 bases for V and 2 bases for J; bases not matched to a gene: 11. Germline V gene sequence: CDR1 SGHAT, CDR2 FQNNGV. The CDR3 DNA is TGTGCCAGCAGCCCGAGAGGGGGACTAGCAACCACAGATACGCAGTATTTT. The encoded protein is CASSPRGGLATTDTQYF.

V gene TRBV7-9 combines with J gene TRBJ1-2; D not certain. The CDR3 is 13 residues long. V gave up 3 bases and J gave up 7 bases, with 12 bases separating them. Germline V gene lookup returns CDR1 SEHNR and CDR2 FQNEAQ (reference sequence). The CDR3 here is CASSLIHLAGYTF. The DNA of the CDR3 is TGTGCCAGCAGCTTGATACATTTGGCTGGCTACACCTTC.

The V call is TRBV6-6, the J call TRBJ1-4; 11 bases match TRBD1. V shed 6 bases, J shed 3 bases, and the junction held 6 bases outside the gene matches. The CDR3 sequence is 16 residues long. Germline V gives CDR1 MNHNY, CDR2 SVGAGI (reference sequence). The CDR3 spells CASSQGQGVPNEKLFF. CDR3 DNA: TGTGCCAGCAGCCAGGGACAGGGGGTACCTAATGAAAAACTGTTTTTT.